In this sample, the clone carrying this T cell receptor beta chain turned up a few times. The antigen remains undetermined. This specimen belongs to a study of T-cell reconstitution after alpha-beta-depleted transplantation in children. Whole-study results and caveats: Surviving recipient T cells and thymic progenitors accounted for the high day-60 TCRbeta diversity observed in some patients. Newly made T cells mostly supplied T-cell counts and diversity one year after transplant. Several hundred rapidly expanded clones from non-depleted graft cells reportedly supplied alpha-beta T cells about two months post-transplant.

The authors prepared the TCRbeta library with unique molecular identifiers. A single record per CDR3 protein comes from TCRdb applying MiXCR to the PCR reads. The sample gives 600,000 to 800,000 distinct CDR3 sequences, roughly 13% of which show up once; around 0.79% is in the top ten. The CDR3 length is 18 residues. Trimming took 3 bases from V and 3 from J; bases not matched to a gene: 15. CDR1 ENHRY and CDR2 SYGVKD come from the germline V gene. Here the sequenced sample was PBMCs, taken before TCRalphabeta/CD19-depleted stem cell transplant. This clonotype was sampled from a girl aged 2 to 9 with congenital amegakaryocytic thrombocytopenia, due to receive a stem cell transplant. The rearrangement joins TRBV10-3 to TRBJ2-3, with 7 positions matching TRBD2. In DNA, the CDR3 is TGTGCCATCAGTGACGCCTCAGCGGGATCCCTAGCAACAGATACGCAGTATTTT. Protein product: CAISDASAGSLATDTQYF.